This T cell receptor (beta chain) derives from a study of blood T cell repertoires in COVID-19 (dated by TCRdb to about 2020). For the study in its entirety: The collaborator samples originated in the United States, Italy and Spain and spanned the acute and convalescent phases of COVID-19. The material from the prospective study consisted of cDNA or gDNA derived from T cells, B-cell-depleted T cells, or PBMCs. Deeply sampled blood TCRbeta repertoires from subjects exposed to, actively infected with, or recovered from COVID-19 were included in the dataset. A freely available public database, intended as a resource for researchers studying the immune response to SARS-CoV-2, is where the repertoires were released. Samples came from the ongoing ImmuneRACE study (first 160 participants) plus 1,254 subjects from 6 global collaborators. A de-identified subject ID, COVID-19 status, age in years and sex were almost always included in the sample metadata. HLA class I and class II types, where available, came from metadata supplied by the sample provider rather than from assay-based typing.

Trimming leaves V shorter by 5 bases and J shorter by 3 bases, with the junction holding 7 bases beyond the gene matches. CDR1 SGHNT and CDR2 YYREEE are derived from the germline V gene (reference sequence). Reading from cysteine to phenylalanine, the CDR3 counts 17 amino acids. Kept here is only the CDR3 DNA, which spans 51 bases and is read in frame from base 1. The paper's findings and limits, for the study overall: The amount of clinical and demographic metadata varied by source and participant and was provided uncurated.

TCRbeta CDR3 regions were amplified from genomic DNA using the immunoSEQ Assay, a bias-controlled multiplex PCR. In the original analysis: The number of nucleated cells in each sample was estimated from the amplification of reference gene primers within the assay. To quantify the absolute abundance of each unique TCRbeta CDR3 rearrangement, sequence reads were collapsed and filtered. For each sample, productive Simpson clonality was calculated as the square root of Simpson's diversity index across productive rearrangements. The table comes from immuneACCESS by way of TCRdb, which keeps in-frame sequences with V and J called. Part of the clones is missing from these tables; in studies checked, under half for an unresolved V gene and the rest for unknown reasons. V and J calls and clone size are those listed in that table; D and trimming were worked out from the DNA. This sample has about 260,000 clones in its table, and around 87% of those were observed once. Less than 3% of the sample goes to the ten largest clones.

A single count supports this clone. No cognate antigen has been identified for it. Per-base quality was not reported, and no clone a single base away is much larger than it. Collaborating institutions collected whole blood in K2EDTA tubes following their own protocols. For TCRbeta analysis, collaborator samples were shipped as frozen whole blood, as isolated PBMCs, or as DNA extracted from either sample type. The sequenced sample was peripheral blood. The receptor's source is a woman in her 50s with acute or convalescent COVID-19. The V and J segments used are TRBV5-4 and TRBJ2-2, with 13 bases aligning to TRBD2. The CDR3 sequence is CASRSGTSGKYTGELFF. The nucleotides are TGTGCCAGCAGGTCCGGGACTAGCGGGAAGTACACCGGGGAGCTGTTTTTT.